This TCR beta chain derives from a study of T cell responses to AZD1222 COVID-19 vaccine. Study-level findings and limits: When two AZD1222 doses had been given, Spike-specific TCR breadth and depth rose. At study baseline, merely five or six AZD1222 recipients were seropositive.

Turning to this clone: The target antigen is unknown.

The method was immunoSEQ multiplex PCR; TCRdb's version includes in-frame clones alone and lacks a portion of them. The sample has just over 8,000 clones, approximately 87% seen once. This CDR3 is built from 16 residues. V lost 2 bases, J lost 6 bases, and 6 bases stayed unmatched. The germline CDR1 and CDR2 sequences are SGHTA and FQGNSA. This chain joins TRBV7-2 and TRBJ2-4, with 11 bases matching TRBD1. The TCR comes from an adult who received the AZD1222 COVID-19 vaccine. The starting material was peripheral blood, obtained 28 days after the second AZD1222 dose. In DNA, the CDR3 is TGTGCCAGCAGCTTACCGCCTGGACAGGGGGCAAACATTCAGTACTTC. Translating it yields CASSLPPGQGANIQYF.